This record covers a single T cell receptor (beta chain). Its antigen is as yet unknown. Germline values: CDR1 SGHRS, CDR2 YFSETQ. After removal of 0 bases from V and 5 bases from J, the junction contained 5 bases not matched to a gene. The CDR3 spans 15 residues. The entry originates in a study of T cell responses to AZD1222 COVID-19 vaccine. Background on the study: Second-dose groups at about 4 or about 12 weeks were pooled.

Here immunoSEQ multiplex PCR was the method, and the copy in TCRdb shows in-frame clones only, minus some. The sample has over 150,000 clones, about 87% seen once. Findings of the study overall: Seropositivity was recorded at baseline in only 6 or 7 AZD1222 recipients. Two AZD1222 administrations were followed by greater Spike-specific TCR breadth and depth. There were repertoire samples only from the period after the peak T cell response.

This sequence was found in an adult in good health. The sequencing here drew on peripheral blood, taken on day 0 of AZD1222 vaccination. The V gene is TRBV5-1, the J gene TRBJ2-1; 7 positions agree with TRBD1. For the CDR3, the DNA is TGCGCCAGCAGCTTGGTGAGGGGGCCTAACAATGAGCAGTTCTTC. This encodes CASSLVRGPNNEQFF.